Included here is one T cell receptor (beta chain) sequence, with context. This sample was taken from a study of technical replicates of blood from several donors. The method was immunoSEQ multiplex PCR; TCRdb's version includes in-frame clones alone and lacks a portion of them. The sample carries around 100,000 clones, about 94% recorded once. The CDR3 spans 16 residues. The junction had 12 bases not matched to a gene; V was cut back by 6 bases and J by 1 base. In germline, CDR1 is LNHDA, CDR2 SQIVND (reference sequence). Sequencing input: T cells isolated from PBMCs. This sequence joins TRBV19 and TRBJ2-7, with 7 bases that match TRBD2. The source of this sequence is a human donor in good health. CDR3 nucleotide sequence: TGTGCCAGTAGGAAAGCTAGAGCGGGAACGTCCTACGAGCAGTACTTC. This codes for CASRKARAGTSYEQYF.